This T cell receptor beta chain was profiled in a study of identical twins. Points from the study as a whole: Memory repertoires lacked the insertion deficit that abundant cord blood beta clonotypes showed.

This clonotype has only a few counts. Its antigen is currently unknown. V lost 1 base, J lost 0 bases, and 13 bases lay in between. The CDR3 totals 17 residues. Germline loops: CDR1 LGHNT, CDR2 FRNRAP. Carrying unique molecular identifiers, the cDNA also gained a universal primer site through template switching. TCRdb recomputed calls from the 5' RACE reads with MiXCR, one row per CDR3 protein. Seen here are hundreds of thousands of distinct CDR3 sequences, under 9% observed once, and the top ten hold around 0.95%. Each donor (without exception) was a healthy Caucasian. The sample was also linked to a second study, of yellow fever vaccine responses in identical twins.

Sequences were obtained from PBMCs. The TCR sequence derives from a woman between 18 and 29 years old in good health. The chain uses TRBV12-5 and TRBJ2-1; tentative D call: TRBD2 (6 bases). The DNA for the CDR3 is TGTGCTAGTGGTTTGGGGGGGACTCCCGGCTCCTACAATGAGCAGTTCTTC. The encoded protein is CASGLGGTPGSYNEQFF.